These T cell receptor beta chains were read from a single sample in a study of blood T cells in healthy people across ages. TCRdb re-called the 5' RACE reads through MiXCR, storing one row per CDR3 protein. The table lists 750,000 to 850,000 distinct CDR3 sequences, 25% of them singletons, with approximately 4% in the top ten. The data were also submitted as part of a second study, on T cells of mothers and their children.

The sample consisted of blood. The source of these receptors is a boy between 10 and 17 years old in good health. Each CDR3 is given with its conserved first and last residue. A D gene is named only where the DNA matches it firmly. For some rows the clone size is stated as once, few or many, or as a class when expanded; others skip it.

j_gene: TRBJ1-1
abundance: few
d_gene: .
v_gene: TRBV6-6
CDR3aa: CASISTGRITEAFF
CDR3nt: TGTGCCAGCATCTCGACAGGCAGGATCACTGAAGCTTTCTTT

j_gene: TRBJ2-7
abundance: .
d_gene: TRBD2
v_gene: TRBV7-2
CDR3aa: CASSSTGGSDSYEQYF
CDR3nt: TGTGCCAGCAGCTCGACGGGAGGTTCGGATTCCTACGAGCAGTACTTC

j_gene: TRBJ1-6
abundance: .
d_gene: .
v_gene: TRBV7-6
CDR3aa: CASSLRGVSSYNSPLHF
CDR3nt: TGTGCCAGCAGCTTACGAGGGGTGAGCTCCTATAATTCACCCCTCCACTTT

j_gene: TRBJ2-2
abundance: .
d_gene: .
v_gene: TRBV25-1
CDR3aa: CASSGRQGTGGLFF
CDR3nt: TGTGCCAGCAGTGGAAGACAGGGAACCGGGGGGCTGTTTTTT

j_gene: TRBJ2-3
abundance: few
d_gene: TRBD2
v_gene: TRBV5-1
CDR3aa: CASSLAPSGIKSTDTQYF
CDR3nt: TGCGCCAGCAGCTTGGCTCCTAGCGGGATCAAAAGCACAGATACGCAGTATTTT

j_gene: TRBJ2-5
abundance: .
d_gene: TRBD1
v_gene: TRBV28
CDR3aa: CASSLQGAAQETQYF
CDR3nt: TGTGCCAGCAGTTTACAGGGGGCCGCGCAAGAGACCCAGTACTTC

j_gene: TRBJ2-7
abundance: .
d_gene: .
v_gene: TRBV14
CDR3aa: CASSQDSTGTYEQYF
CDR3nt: TGTGCCAGCAGCCAAGATAGTACCGGCACCTACGAGCAGTACTTC

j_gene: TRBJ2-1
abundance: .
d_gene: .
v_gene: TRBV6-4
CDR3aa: CASSENQGGNEQFF
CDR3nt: TGTGCCAGCAGTGAAAATCAGGGGGGCAATGAGCAGTTCTTC

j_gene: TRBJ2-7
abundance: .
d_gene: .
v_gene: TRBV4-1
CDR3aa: CASSQVEGTYEQYF
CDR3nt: TGCGCCAGCAGCCAAGTCGAAGGGACCTACGAGCAGTACTTC

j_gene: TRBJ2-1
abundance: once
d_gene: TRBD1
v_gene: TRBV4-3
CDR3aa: CASSPGTGFNEQFF
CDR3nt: TGCGCCAGCAGCCCAGGGACAGGGTTTAATGAGCAGTTCTTC

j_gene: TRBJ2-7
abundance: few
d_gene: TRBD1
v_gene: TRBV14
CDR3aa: CASSLGGQDYEQYF
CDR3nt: TGTGCCAGCAGCCTAGGGGGCCAGGACTACGAGCAGTACTTC